This TCR beta chain was found in a study of T-cell reconstitution after alpha-beta-depleted transplantation in children. Notes on the study in general: At around two months after transplant, the alpha-beta T cells were reportedly derived from several hundred expanded clones that came from non-depleted graft cells. A year had passed since transplant, and T-cell counts and diversity by then came mostly from newly produced T cells.

Unique molecular identifiers were used in preparing the TCRbeta library. MiXCR, applied by TCRdb to the PCR reads, yields one record per CDR3 protein. The top ten clones hold 28% of a sample with just over 950,000 distinct CDR3 sequences, 25% to 30% of them seen once. Points on this clonotype: What it binds is not known.

Germline CDR1 MDHEN, CDR2 SYDVKM. With 3 bases removed from V and 0 bases from J, the gap between germline ends came to 18 bases. This CDR3 is 19 amino acids long. The V gene is TRBV28, the J gene TRBJ2-6; D possibly matches TRBD1 or TRBD2 (6 bases each). Sequenced here: PBMCs, mostly from graft donor cells, sampled 360 days after TCRalphabeta/CD19-depleted stem cell transplant. The sequence came from a boy in the first two years of life who had a stem cell transplant for SCID, so the T cells may come from the graft donor. As DNA, the CDR3 is TGTGCCAGCAGTTTCGGCCTGGGGGGCGGTGCCTCTGGGGCCAACGTCCTGACTTTC. The encoded protein is CASSFGLGGGASGANVLTF.